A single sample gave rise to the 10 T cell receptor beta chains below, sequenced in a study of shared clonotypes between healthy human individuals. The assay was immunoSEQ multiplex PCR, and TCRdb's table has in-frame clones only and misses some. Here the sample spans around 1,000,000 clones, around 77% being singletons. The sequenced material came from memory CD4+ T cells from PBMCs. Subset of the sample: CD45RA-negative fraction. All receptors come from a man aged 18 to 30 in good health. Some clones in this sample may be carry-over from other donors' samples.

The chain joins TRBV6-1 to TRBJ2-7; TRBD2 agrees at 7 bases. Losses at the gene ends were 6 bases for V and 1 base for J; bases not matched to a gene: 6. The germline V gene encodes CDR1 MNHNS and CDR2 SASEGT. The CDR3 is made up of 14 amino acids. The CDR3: CASRWAGESYEQYF. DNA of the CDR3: TGTGCCAGCAGGTGGGCGGGAGAGTCCTACGAGCAGTACTTC.

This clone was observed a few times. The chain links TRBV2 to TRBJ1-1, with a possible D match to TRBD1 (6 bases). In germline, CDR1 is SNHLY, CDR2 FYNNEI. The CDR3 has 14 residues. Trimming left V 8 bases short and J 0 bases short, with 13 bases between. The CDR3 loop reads CASGIGQMNTEAFF. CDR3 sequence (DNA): TGTGCCAGCGGGATAGGACAGATGAACACTGAAGCTTTCTTT.

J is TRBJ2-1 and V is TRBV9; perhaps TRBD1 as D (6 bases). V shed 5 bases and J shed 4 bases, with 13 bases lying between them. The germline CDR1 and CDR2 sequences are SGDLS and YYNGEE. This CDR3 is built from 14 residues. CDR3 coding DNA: TGTGCCAGCAGTCGCGAAGGGGGATACAATGAGCAGTTCTTC. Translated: CASSREGGYNEQFF.

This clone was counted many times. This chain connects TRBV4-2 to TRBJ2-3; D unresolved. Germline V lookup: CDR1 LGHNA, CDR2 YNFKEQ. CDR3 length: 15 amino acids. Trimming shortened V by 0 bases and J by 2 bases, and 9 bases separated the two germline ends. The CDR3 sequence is CASSQDLVHTDTQYF. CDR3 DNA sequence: TGTGCCAGCAGCCAAGACCTAGTCCACACAGATACGCAGTATTTT.

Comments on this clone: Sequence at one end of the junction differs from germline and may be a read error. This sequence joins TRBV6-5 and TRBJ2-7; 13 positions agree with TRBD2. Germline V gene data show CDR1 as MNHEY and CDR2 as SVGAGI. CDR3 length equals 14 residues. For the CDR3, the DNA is TGTGCCATCAGTGAGACTAGCGGGAGGTACGAGCAGTACTTC. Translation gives CAISETSGRYEQYF.

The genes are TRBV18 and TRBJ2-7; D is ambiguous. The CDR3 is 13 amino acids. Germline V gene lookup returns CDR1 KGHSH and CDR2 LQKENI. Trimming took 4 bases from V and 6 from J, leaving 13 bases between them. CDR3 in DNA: TGTGCCAGCTCACGTGACGGAGACTCCGAGCAGTACTTC. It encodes CASSRDGDSEQYF.

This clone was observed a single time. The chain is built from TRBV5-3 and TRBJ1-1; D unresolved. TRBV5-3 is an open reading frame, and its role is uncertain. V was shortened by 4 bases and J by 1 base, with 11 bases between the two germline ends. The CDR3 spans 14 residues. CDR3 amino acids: CARSLGAGNTEAFF. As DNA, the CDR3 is TGTGCCAGAAGCCTCGGAGCGGGGAACACTGAAGCTTTCTTT.

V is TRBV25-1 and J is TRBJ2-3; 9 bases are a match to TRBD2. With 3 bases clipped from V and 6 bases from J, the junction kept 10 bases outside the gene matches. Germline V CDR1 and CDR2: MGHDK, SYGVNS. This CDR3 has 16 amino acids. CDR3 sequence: CASSEWPAGGTDTQYF. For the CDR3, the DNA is TGTGCCAGCAGTGAGTGGCCGGCGGGAGGGACCGATACGCAGTATTTT. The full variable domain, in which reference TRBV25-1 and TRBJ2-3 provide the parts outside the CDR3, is EADIYQTPRYLVIGTGKKITLECSQTMGHDKMYWYQQDPGMELHLIHYSYGVNSTEKGDLSSESTVSRIRTEHFPLTLESARPSHTSQYLCASSEWPAGGTDTQYFGPGTRLTVL.

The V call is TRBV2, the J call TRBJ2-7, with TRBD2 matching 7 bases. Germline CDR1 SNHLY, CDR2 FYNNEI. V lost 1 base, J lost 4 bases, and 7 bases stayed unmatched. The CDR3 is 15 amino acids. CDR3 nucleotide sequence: TGTGCCAGCAGTGAAGTAGGTGGGGGGGTATACGAGCAGTACTTC. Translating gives CASSEVGGGVYEQYF.

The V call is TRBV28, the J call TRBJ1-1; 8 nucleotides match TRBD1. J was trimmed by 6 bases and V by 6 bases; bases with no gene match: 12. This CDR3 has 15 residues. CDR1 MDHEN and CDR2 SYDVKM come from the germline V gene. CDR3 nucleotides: TGTGCCAGCAGCCTTGCAGGGGGCCGGATCGCTGAAGCTTTCTTT. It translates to CASSLAGGRIAEAFF.